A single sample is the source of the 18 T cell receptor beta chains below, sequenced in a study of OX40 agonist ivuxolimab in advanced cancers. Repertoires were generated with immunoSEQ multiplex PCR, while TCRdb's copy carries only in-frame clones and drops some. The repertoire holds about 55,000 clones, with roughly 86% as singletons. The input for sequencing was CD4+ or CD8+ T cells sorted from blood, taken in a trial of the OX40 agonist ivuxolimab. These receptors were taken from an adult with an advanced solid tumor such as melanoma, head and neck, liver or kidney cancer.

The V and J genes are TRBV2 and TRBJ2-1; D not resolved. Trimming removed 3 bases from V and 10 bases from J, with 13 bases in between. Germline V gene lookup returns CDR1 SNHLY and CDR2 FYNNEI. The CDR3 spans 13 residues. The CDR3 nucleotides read TGTGCCAGCAGTGACGACCCTTTACAGGAGCAGTTCTTC. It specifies CASSDDPLQEQFF. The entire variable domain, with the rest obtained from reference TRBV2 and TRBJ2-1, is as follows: EPEVTQTPSHQVTQMGQEVILRCVPISNHLYFYWYRQILGQKVEFLVSFYNNEISEKSEIFDDQFSVERPDGSNFTLKIRSTKLEDSAMYFCASSDDPLQEQFFGPGTRLTVL.

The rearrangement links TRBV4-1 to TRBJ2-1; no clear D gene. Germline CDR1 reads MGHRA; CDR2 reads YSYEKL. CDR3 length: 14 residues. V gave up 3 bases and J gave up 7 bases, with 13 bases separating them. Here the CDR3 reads CASSQGFSGNEQFF. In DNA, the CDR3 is TGCGCCAGCAGCCAGGGATTTTCCGGTAATGAGCAGTTCTTC.

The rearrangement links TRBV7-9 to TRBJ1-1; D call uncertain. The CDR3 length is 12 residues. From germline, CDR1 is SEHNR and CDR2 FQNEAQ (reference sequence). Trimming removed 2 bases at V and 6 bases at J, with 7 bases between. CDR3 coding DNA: TGTGCCAGCAGCTTACTTGGATCTGAAGCTTTCTTT. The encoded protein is CASSLLGSEAFF.

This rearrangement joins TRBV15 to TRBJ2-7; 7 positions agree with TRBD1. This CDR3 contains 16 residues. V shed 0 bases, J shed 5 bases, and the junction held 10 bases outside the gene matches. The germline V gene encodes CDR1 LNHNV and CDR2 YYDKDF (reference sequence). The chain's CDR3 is CATSRDEGTGDNEQYF. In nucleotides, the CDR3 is TGTGCCACCAGCAGAGATGAAGGAACAGGGGATAACGAGCAGTACTTC. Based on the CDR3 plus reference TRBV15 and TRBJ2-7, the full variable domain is DAMVIQNPRYQVTQFGKPVTLSCSQTLNHNVMYWYQQKSSQAPKLLFHYYDKDFNNEADTPDNFQSRRPNTSFCFLDIRSPGLGDTAMYLCATSRDEGTGDNEQYFGPGTRLTVT.

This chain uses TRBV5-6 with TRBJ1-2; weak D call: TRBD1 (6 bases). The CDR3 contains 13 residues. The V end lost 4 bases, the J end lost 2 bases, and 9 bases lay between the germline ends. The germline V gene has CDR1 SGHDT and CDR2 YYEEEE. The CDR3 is CASSKGGNYGYTF. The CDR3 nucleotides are TGTGCCAGCAGCAAAGGGGGGAACTATGGCTACACCTTC.

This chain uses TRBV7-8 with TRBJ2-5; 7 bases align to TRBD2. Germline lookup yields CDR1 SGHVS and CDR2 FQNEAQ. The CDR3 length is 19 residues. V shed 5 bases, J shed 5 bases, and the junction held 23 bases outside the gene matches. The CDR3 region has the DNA TGTGCCAGCAGCACCAGACTAGTGGGGGGGTACTCGGGGATTGAGACCCAGTACTTC. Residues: CASSTRLVGGYSGIETQYF. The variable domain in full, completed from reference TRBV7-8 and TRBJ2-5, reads GAGVSQSPRYKVAKRGQDVALRCDPISGHVSLFWYQQALGQGPEFLTYFQNEAQLDKSGLPSDRFFAERPEGSVSTLKIQRTQQEDSAVYLCASSTRLVGGYSGIETQYFGPGTRLLVL.

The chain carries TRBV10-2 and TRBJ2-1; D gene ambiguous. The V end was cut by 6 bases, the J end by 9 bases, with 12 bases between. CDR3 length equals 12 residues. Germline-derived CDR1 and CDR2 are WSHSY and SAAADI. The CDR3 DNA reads TGCGCCAGCAGCGCCATAGGCCGTGAGCAGTTCTTC. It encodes CASSAIGREQFF.

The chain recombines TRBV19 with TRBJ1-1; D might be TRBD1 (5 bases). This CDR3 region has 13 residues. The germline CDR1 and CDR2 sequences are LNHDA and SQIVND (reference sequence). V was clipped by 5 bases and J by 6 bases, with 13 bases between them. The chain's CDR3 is CASSVSGGAEAFF. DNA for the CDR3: TGTGCCAGTAGTGTTTCCGGAGGGGCTGAAGCTTTCTTT. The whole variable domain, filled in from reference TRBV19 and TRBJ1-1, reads DGGITQSPKYLFRKEGQNVTLSCEQNLNHDAMYWYRQDPGQGLRLIYYSQIVNDFQKGDIAEGYSVSREKKESFPLTVTSAQKNPTAFYLCASSVSGGAEAFFGQGTRLTVV.

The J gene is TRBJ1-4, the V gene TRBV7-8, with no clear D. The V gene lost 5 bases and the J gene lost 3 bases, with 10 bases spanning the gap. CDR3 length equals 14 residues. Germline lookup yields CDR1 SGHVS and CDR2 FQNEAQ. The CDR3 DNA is TGTGCCAGCAGCCGCTCGGAAGCTAATGAAAAACTGTTTTTT. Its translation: CASSRSEANEKLFF.

The CDR3 region is CASSRRQGTDTQYF. CDR3 DNA sequence: TGTGCCAGCAGCCGGCGACAGGGCACAGATACGCAGTATTTT. The chain links TRBV6-4 to TRBJ2-3, with D maybe TRBD1 (6 bases). This CDR3 spans 14 amino acids. In germline, CDR1 is MRHNA, CDR2 SNTAGT. Trimming stripped 6 bases from V and 1 base from J, with 11 bases between.

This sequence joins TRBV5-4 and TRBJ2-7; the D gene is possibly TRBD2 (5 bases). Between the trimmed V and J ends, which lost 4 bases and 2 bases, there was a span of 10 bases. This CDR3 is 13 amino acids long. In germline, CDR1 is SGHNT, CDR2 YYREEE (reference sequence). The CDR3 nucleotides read TGTGCCAGCAGCGCCGAGGGCCCCTACGAGCAGTACTTC. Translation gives CASSAEGPYEQYF.

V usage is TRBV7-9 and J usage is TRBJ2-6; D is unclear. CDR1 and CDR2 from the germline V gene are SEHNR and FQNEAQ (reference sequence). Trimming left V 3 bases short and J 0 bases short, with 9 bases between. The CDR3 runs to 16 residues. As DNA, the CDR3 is TGTGCCAGCAGCTTCATGGGGTTCTCTGGGGCCAACGTCCTGACTTTC. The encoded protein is CASSFMGFSGANVLTF.

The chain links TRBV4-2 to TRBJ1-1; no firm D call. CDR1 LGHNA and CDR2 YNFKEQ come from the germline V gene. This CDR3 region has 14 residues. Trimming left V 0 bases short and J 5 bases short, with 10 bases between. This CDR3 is CASSQETGWTEAFF. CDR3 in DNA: TGTGCCAGCAGCCAAGAAACGGGGTGGACTGAAGCTTTCTTT.

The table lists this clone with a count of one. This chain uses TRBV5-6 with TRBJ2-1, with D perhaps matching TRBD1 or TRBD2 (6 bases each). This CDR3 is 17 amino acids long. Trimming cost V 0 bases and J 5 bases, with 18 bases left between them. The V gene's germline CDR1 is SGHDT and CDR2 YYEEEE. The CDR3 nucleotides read TGTGCCAGCAGCTTGGAGGGGCTAGTGGGGGGCCACAATGAGCAGTTCTTC. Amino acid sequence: CASSLEGLVGGHNEQFF.

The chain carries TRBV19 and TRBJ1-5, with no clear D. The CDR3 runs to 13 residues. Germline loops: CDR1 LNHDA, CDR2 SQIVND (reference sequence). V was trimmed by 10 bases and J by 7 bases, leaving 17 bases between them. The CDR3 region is CATDRSVGQPQHF. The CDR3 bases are TGTGCCACCGATAGGTCCGTTGGGCAGCCCCAGCATTTT.

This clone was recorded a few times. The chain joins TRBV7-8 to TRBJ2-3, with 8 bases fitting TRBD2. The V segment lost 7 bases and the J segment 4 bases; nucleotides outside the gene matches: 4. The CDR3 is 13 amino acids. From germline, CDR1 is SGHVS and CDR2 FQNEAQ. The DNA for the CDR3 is TGTGCCAGCACCCGGGAGGGGTCAGATACGCAGTATTTT. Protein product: CASTREGSDTQYF.

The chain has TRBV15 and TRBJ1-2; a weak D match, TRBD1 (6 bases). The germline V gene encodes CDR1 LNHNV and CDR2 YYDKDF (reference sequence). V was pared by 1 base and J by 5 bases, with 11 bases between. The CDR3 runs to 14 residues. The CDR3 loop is CATSRVAGEYGYTF. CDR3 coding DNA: TGTGCCACCAGCAGAGTGGCAGGGGAATATGGCTACACCTTC.

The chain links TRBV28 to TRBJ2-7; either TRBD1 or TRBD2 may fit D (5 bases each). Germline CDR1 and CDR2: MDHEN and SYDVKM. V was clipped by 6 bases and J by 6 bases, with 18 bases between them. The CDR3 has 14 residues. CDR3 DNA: TGTGCCAGCAGGGGAACCGGGACGGTCCCCGAGCAGTACTTC. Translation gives CASRGTGTVPEQYF.